This TCR beta chain appears in the sequencing data of a study of control samples from healthy donors and cancer patients. CDR1 is SGHTA, CDR2 FQGTGA, per germline. The CDR3 extends over 15 amino acids. The J segment lost 0 bases and the V segment lost 5 bases, leaving 4 bases of the junction unmatched. The protocol was immunoSEQ multiplex PCR, while the TCRdb copy is restricted to in-frame clones and leaves out a portion. The data contain about 180,000 clones, 85% to 90% of them singletons. The sequence was obtained from a woman in her forties or fifties in good health. The sample was blood. The chain couples TRBV7-3 to TRBJ2-3; 8 bases map to TRBD2. As DNA, the CDR3 is TGTGCCAGCAGCCCCGCGGGGGGCAGCACAGATACGCAGTATTTT. As protein: CASSPAGGSTDTQYF.